Following are 25 T cell receptor beta chains from one sample sequenced in a study of blood T cells in healthy people across ages. With a J-beta primer mix and a sample-barcoded 5' primer, a second PCR ran about 6 to 11 cycles. Via MiXCR, TCRdb re-called the 5' RACE reads, giving one row per CDR3 protein. The sample holds hundreds of thousands of distinct CDR3 sequences; around 30% are singletons and the top ten take 25% to 30%. The sample comprised blood. The receptors derive from a woman between 70 and 85 years old in good health.

V gene TRBV6-6 combines with J gene TRBJ2-5; 9 positions agree with TRBD2. V lost 7 bases, J lost 5 bases, and 5 bases stayed unmatched. Germline values: CDR1 MNHNY, CDR2 SVGAGI (reference sequence). The CDR3 contains 13 residues. The chain's CDR3 is CASMERGVETQYF. CDR3 in DNA: TGTGCCAGCATGGAGCGGGGGGTGGAGACCCAGTACTTC.

This clonotype was recorded at least ten times. The CDR3 here is CASSSAGAGRAKNIQYF. CDR3 in DNA: TGTGCCAGCAGCTCCGCAGGGGCAGGGCGAGCCAAAAACATTCAGTACTTC. This chain connects TRBV28 to TRBJ2-4; D is perhaps TRBD1 (6 bases). The CDR3 covers 17 residues. Germline CDR1 MDHEN, CDR2 SYDVKM. With 6 bases removed from V and 0 bases from J, the gap between germline ends came to 18 bases.

This clonotype was seen ten or more times. The chain has TRBV15 and TRBJ1-4, with 7 bases aligning to TRBD1. Germline lookup yields CDR1 LNHNV and CDR2 YYDKDF (reference sequence). The CDR3 has 15 amino acids. V lost 0 bases to trimming and J lost 8 bases; unmatched junction nucleotides: 6. This chain's CDR3 is CATSREPGQMEKLFF. Here the CDR3 DNA reads TGTGCCACCAGCAGAGAACCGGGACAGATGGAAAAACTGTTTTTT.

The chain employs TRBV12-3 or TRBV12-4 and TRBJ2-3; 7 bases are shared with TRBD1. The CDR3 consists of 15 residues. V lost 5 bases and J lost 3; bases outside the gene matches: 8. CDR3 nucleotide sequence: TGTGCCAGCAGTGATAATCGGGACAGTACAGATACGCAGTATTTT. Protein product: CASSDNRDSTDTQYF.

The genes are TRBV10-3 and TRBJ2-5; no firm D call. Trimming took off 3 bases at V and 3 bases at J, with 8 bases between the two ends. This CDR3 region has 13 residues. Germline V gene data show CDR1 as ENHRY and CDR2 as SYGVKD. The CDR3 DNA follows: TGTGCCATCAGTGACGGGCAGGAAGAGACCCAGTACTTC. Protein: CAISDGQEETQYF.

This rearrangement joins TRBV20-1 to TRBJ1-2; D is undetermined. Trimming cost V 6 bases and J 3 bases, with 8 bases left between them. Germline values: CDR1 DFQATT, CDR2 SNEGSKA (reference sequence). The CDR3 runs to 11 residues. The DNA for the CDR3 is TGCAGTGCCATTACTGACTATGGCTACACCTTC. It is translated as CSAITDYGYTF.

This chain joins TRBV6-6 and TRBJ2-7; TRBD2 is a possible D gene (5 bases). This CDR3 spans 15 amino acids. Germline-derived CDR1 and CDR2 are MNHNY and SVGAGI (reference sequence). Trimming left V 4 bases short and J 4 bases short, with 17 bases between. The CDR3 region has the DNA TGTGCCAGCAGTTTCGGCTCAACCGAGGGATACGAGCAGTACTTC. This sequence encodes CASSFGSTEGYEQYF.

In this sample, this clonotype turned up a few times. An end of the junction differs from the germline gene, which may be a read error. The gene calls are TRBV27 and TRBJ2-5; D could derive from TRBD1 or TRBD2 (5 bases each). The CDR3 is made up of 13 amino acids. Germline assignment: CDR1 MNHEY and CDR2 SMNVEV (reference sequence). The chain's CDR3 is CASRLVPGPMKSF. CDR3 in DNA: TGTGCCAGCAGACTCGTGCCGGGACCTATGAAATCTTTC.

This clonotype was seen more than once but under ten times. This chain links TRBV20-1 with TRBJ2-5; weak D call: TRBD1 (5 bases). CDR3 length: 11 amino acids. The ends were cut back, 7 bases at V and 2 bases at J, with 8 bases in the middle. Germline CDR1 reads DFQATT; CDR2 reads SNEGSKA (reference sequence). The CDR3 DNA reads as TGCAGTGGGGGCCTACAAGAGACCCAGTACTTC. Encoded protein: CSGGLQETQYF.

In its sample, this clonotype was seen a few times. V gene TRBV5-6 combines with J gene TRBJ1-1; TRBD1 might be the D (6 bases). This CDR3 comprises 15 residues. CDR1 is SGHDT and CDR2 is YYEEEE in the germline V gene. V lost 1 base to trimming and J lost 1 base, with 11 bases between them. This CDR3 reads CASSLLTGQNTEAFF. The DNA of the CDR3 is TGTGCCAGCAGCTTGCTGACAGGACAGAACACTGAAGCTTTCTTT.

The gene calls are TRBV28 and TRBJ2-7; D might be TRBD1 (6 bases). Trimming shortened V by 2 bases and J by 3 bases, and 11 bases separated the two germline ends. Germline assignment: CDR1 MDHEN and CDR2 SYDVKM. The CDR3 runs to 14 residues. The CDR3 coding sequence is TGTGCCAGCAGTTTACTGGCAGGGGTCTACGAGCAGTACTTC. Protein product: CASSLLAGVYEQYF.

This clonotype was detected only a few times. The rearrangement uses TRBV5-1 and TRBJ2-1; 9 positions agree with TRBD1. CDR3 length equals 18 residues. J gave up 4 bases and V 5 bases, and 16 bases lay outside the gene matches. Germline values: CDR1 SGHRS, CDR2 YFSETQ. The DNA for the CDR3 is TGCGCCAGCAGTACAACCGGGACAGGGAGTGGTCGTTACAATGAGCAGTTCTTC. Its translation is CASSTTGTGSGRYNEQFF.

The chain links TRBV29-1 to TRBJ2-1; TRBD1 or TRBD2 may be the D gene (6 bases each). Per the germline V gene, CDR1 is SQVTM and CDR2 is ANQGSEA. CDR3 size: 16 residues. Trimming took off 3 bases at V and 1 base at J, with 16 bases between the two ends. This chain's CDR3 is CSVDGGTQLSYNEQFF. CDR3 sequence (DNA): TGCAGCGTTGATGGAGGGACACAGCTATCCTACAATGAGCAGTTCTTC.

This clonotype was seen many times. Compared with germline, one end of the junction differs, possibly owing to a read error. This chain uses TRBV5-1 with TRBJ2-5; D unclear. The CDR3 runs to 14 residues. From germline, CDR1 is SGHRS and CDR2 YFSETQ. The chain's CDR3 is CASSLGGTQETQYF. The CDR3 DNA follows: TGTGCCAGCAGTTTAGGTGGCACCCAAGAGACCCAGTACTTC.

Notes on this clonotype: One end of the junction fails to match germline, which may point to a read error. The CDR3 is CSARSASGKETQHF. The CDR3 region has the DNA TGCAGTGCTAGATCGGCTAGCGGGAAAGAGACCCAGCACTTC. This chain links TRBV20-1 with TRBJ2-1, with 9 nucleotides matching TRBD2. Germline CDR1 and CDR2: DFQATT and SNEGSKA (reference sequence). CDR3 size: 14 residues.

J is TRBJ2-1 and V is TRBV12-3 or TRBV12-4, with D maybe TRBD2 (5 bases). Deletions cut 3 bases from V and 11 bases from J, with 11 bases between. The CDR3 runs 12 residues. CDR3 in amino acids: CASSLERGKQFF. CDR3 DNA sequence: TGTGCCAGCAGTTTGGAACGGGGTAAGCAGTTCTTC.

The CDR3 coding sequence is TGTGCCAGCAGTTGGGGGGGCACTGAAGCTTTCTTT. It specifies CASSWGGTEAFF. The gene calls are TRBV28 and TRBJ1-1; the D gene is possibly TRBD1 (5 bases). The V gene lost 4 bases and the J gene lost 4 bases, with 7 bases spanning the gap. The CDR3 is made up of 12 amino acids. Germline V gene sequence: CDR1 MDHEN, CDR2 SYDVKM.

The sample holds one count of this clonotype. The chain recombines TRBV7-3 with TRBJ2-5; tentatively, D is TRBD1 (5 bases). The assigned J gene may be wrong: the sequence end matches TRBJ2-1 better. Germline lookup yields CDR1 SGHTA and CDR2 FQGTGA. The CDR3 has 15 residues. The CDR3 loop reads CASSPTRAQRDEQFF. In nucleotides, the CDR3 is TGTGCCAGCAGCCCGACCAGGGCGCAAAGGGATGAGCAGTTCTTC.

This clonotype was counted at least ten times. This chain joins TRBV9 and TRBJ2-7; a weak D match, TRBD2 (7 bases). Germline values: CDR1 SGDLS, CDR2 YYNGEE. Trimming took 2 bases from V and 2 from J, leaving 17 bases between them. This CDR3 contains 16 residues. The CDR3 protein is CASSVTSSPGAYEQYF. In DNA form, the CDR3 reads TGTGCCAGCAGCGTGACTAGCTCCCCAGGGGCCTACGAGCAGTACTTC.

Regarding this clonotype: Just one base apart from a much larger clone, this may be a read error. The chain is built from TRBV7-8 and TRBJ2-3; D gene ambiguous. CDR1 and CDR2 from the germline V gene are SGHVS and FQNEAQ. This CDR3 spans 10 amino acids. Between the trimmed V and J ends, which lost 6 bases and 4 bases, there was a span of 2 bases. This CDR3 is CASSPDTQYF. CDR3 nucleotides: TGTGCCAGCAGTCCAGATACGCAGTATTTT.

This clonotype was recorded many times. The CDR3 protein is CASSFSQNSNQPQHF. CDR3 coding DNA: TGTGCCAGCAGCTTTAGTCAGAATAGCAATCAGCCCCAGCATTTT. The V call is TRBV7-8, the J call TRBJ1-5; D ambiguous. From germline, CDR1 is SGHVS and CDR2 FQNEAQ. The V end was cut by 3 bases, the J end by 0 bases, with 9 bases between. CDR3 length: 15 residues.

The chain has TRBV10-3 and TRBJ2-7; tentatively, D is TRBD1 (5 bases). Germline CDR1 is ENHRY and CDR2 is SYGVKD. Trimming shortened V by 0 bases and J by 4 bases, and 13 bases separated the two germline ends. The CDR3 runs to 15 residues. DNA for the CDR3: TGTGCCATCAGTGAGTCGGAACAGGCGAGGTACGAGCAGTACTTC. Its protein product is CAISESEQARYEQYF.

The chain combines TRBV27 with TRBJ2-6; 7 bases are shared with TRBD2. The V gene end was trimmed by 6 bases and the J gene end by 2 bases; junction bases not matched to a gene: 10. Germline assignment: CDR1 MNHEY and CDR2 SMNVEV (reference sequence). The CDR3 runs to 17 residues. The CDR3 DNA sequence: TGTGCCAGCAGCCTATGGGTCGGGGGGACTGGGGCCAACGTCCTGACTTTC. Its translation is CASSLWVGGTGANVLTF.

Only a few counts were recorded for this clonotype. The V gene is TRBV29-1, the J gene TRBJ2-1; tentative D call: TRBD2 (5 bases). Germline V gives CDR1 SQVTM, CDR2 ANQGSEA. V shed 5 bases and J shed 0 bases, with 8 bases lying between them. The CDR3 runs 13 residues. CDR3 region: CSVRDSSYNEQFF. The CDR3 nucleotides read TGCAGCGTTCGGGATAGCTCCTACAATGAGCAGTTCTTC.

This clonotype was counted a few times. CDR3 sequence (DNA): TGTGCCAGTACCCACCTCGGGGCGGGCTCCATTAATCAGCCCCAGCATTTT. Its protein product is CASTHLGAGSINQPQHF. This chain connects TRBV19 to TRBJ1-5; TRBD1 is a possible D gene (5 bases). The CDR3 extends over 17 amino acids. The germline V gene encodes CDR1 LNHDA and CDR2 SQIVND (reference sequence). V lost 7 bases, J lost 4 bases, and 23 bases lay in between. The whole variable domain, filled in from reference TRBV19 and TRBJ1-5, reads DGGITQSPKYLFRKEGQNVTLSCEQNLNHDAMYWYRQDPGQGLRLIYYSQIVNDFQKGDIAEGYSVSREKKESFPLTVTSAQKNPTAFYLCASTHLGAGSINQPQHFGDGTRLSIL.